The clone carrying this TCR beta chain was seen only a few times. Its antigen remains unidentified. V was clipped by 1 base and J by 5 bases, with 12 bases between them. The CDR3 sequence is 15 residues long. Germline CDR1 reads MNHNS; CDR2 reads SASEGT. The data were obtained in a study of CD8 T cells in ankylosing spondylitis. Regarding the study as a whole: Matched synovial fluid from ankylosing spondylitis patients was reported to be enriched for disease-linked clones. Those disease-linked clones were CD8+; they were also relatively rare in peripheral blood. Ankylosing spondylitis blood seemed to carry a telltale TCR beta motif made of under ten highly homologous variants. Some of these motif variants have turned up before, in reports on reactive arthritis synovial fluid and blood.

TCRdb reprocessed the 5' RACE reads with MiXCR, giving one entry per CDR3 protein. This table holds about 140,000 distinct CDR3 sequences, around 32% found once. The chain is built from TRBV6-1 and TRBJ1-5; possibly TRBD1 for D (5 bases). The sequenced sample was synovial fluid, either unsorted or a sorted T cell fraction (not recorded which). The receptor comes from a male donor with ankylosing spondylitis. The chain's CDR3 is CASSEGWGWDQPQHF. The DNA for the CDR3 is TGTGCCAGCAGTGAAGGGTGGGGGTGGGATCAGCCCCAGCATTTT.